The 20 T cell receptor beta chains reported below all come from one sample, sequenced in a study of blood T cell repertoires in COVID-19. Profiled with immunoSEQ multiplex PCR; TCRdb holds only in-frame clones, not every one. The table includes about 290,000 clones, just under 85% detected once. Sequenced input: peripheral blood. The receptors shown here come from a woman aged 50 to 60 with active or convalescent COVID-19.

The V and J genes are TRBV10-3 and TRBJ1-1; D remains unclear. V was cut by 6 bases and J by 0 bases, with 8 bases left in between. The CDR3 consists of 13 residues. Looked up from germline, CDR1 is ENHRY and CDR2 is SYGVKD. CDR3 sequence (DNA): TGTGCCATCAGCCGGGAAATGAACACTGAAGCTTTCTTT. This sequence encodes CAISREMNTEAFF.

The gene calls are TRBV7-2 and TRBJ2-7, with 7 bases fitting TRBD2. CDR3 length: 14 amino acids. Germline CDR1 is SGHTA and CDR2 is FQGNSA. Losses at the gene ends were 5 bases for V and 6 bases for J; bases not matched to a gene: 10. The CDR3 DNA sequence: TGTGCCAGCAGCGGCGGGAGTTGGGGGGGCGAGCAGTACTTC. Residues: CASSGGSWGGEQYF. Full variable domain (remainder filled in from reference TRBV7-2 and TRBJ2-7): GAGVSQSPSNKVTEKGKDVELRCDPISGHTALYWYRQSLGQGLEFLIYFQGNSAPDKSGLPSDRFSAERTGGSVSTLTIQRTQQEDSAVYLCASSGGSWGGEQYFGPGTRLTVT.

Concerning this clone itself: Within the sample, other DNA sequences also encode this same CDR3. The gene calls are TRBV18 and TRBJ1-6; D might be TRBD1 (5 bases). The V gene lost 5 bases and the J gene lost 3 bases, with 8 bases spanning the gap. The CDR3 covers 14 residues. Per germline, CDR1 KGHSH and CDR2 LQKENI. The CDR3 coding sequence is TGTGCCAGCTCAAGAGACAGCTATAATTCACCCCTCCACTTT. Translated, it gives CASSRDSYNSPLHF. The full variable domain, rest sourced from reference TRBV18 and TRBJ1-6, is NAGVMQNPRHLVRRRGQEARLRCSPMKGHSHVYWYRQLPEEGLKFMVYLQKENIIDESGMPKERFSAEFPKEGPSILRIQQVVRGDSAAYFCASSRDSYNSPLHFGNGTRLTVT.

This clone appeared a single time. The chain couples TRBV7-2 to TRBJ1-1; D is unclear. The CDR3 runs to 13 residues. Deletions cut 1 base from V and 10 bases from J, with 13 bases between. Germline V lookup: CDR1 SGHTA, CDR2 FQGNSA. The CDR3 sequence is CASSLGPGSAAFF. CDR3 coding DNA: TGTGCCAGCAGCTTAGGTCCGGGGAGTGCAGCTTTCTTT.

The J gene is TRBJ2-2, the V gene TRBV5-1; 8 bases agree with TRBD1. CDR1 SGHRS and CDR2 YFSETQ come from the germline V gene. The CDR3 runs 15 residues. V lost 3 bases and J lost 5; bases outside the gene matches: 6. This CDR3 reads CASSSGQELTGELFF. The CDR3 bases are TGCGCCAGCAGCTCGGGACAGGAGCTTACCGGGGAGCTGTTTTTT. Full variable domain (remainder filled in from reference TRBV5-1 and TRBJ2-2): KAGVTQTPRYLIKTRGQQVTLSCSPISGHRSVSWYQQTPGQGLQFLFEYFSETQRNKGNFPGRFSGRQFSNSRSEMNVSTLELGDSALYLCASSSGQELTGELFFGEGSRLTVL.

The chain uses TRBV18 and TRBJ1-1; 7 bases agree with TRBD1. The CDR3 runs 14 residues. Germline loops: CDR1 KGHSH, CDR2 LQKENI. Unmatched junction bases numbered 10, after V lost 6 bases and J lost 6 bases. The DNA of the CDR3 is TGTGCCAGCTCTCTACAGGGGCCGGACGCTGAAGCTTTCTTT. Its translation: CASSLQGPDAEAFF.

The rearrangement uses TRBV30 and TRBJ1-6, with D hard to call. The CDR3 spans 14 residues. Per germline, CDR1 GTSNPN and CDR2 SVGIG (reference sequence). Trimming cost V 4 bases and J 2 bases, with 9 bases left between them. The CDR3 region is CAWNPGTYNSPLHF. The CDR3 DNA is TGTGCCTGGAACCCGGGGACCTATAATTCACCCCTCCACTTT.

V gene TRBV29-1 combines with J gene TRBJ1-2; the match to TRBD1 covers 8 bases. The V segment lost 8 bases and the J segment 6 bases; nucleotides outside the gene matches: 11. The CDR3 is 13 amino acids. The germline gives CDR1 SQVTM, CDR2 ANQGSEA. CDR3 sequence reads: CSLGLGQEDGYTF. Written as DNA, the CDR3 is TGCAGCCTGGGGCTGGGACAGGAGGATGGCTACACCTTC.

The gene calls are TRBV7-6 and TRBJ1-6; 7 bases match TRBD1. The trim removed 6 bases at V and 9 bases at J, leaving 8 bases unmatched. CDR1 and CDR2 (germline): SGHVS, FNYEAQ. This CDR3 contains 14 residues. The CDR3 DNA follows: TGTGCCAGCAGACCGGGACAGTCTGCTTCACCCCTCCACTTT. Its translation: CASRPGQSASPLHF.

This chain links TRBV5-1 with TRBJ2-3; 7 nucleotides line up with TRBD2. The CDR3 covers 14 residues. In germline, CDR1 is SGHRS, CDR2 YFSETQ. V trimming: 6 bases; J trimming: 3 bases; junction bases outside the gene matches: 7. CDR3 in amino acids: CASTIPGGTDTQYF. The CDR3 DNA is TGCGCCAGCACCATCCCGGGGGGAACAGATACGCAGTATTTT.

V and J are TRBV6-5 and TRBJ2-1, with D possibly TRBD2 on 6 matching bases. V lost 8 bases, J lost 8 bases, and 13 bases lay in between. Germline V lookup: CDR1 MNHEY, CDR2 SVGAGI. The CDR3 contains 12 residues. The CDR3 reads CASSGGEDEQFF. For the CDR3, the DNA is TGTGCCAGCTCGGGCGGGGAAGATGAGCAGTTCTTC.

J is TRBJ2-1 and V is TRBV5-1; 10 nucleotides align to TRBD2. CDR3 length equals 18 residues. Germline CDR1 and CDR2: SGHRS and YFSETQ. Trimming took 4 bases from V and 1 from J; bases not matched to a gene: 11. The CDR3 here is CASSEFSGRLRSYNEQFF. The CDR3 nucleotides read TGCGCCAGCAGCGAATTTAGCGGGAGGCTCAGGTCCTACAATGAGCAGTTCTTC.

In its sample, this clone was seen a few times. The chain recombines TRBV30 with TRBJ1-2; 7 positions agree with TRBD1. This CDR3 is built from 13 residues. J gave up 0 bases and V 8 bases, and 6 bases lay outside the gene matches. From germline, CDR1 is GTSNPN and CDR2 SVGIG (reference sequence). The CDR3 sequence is CATDRDANYGYTF. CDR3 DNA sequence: TGTGCCACCGACAGGGATGCTAACTATGGCTACACCTTC.

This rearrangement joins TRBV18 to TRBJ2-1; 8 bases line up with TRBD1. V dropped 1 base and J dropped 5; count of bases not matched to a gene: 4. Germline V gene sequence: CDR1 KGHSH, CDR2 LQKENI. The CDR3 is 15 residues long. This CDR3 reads CASSPLDRADNEQFF. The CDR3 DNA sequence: TGTGCCAGCTCACCACTGGACAGGGCCGACAATGAGCAGTTCTTC.

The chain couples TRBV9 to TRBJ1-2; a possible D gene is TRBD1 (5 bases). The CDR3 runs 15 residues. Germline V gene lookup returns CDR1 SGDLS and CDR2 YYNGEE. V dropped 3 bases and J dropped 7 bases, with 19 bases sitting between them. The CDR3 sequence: CASSDRLATGTGYTF. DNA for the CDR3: TGTGCCAGCAGCGACCGACTGGCCACAGGTACTGGCTACACCTTC.

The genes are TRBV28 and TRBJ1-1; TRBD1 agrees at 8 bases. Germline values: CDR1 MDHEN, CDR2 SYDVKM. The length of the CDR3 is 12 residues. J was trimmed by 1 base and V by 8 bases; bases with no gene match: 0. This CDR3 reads CASGQGNTEAFF. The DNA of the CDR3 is TGTGCCAGCGGACAGGGGAACACTGAAGCTTTCTTT. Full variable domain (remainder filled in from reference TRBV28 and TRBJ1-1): DVKVTQSSRYLVKRTGEKVFLECVQDMDHENMFWYRQDPGLGLRLIYFSYDVKMKEKGDIPEGYSVSREKKERFSLILESASTNQTSMYLCASGQGNTEAFFGQGTRLTVV.

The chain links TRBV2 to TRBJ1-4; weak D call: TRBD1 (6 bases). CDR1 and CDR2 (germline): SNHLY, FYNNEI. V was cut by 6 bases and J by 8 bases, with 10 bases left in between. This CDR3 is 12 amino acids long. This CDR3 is CASRDRVEKLFF. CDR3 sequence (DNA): TGTGCCAGCAGGGACAGAGTAGAAAAACTGTTTTTT.

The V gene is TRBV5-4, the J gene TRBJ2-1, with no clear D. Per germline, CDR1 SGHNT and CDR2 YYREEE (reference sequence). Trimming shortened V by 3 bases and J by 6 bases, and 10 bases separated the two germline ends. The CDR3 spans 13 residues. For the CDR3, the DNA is TGTGCCAGCAGCTCCCACACACCCAATGAGCAGTTCTTC. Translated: CASSSHTPNEQFF.

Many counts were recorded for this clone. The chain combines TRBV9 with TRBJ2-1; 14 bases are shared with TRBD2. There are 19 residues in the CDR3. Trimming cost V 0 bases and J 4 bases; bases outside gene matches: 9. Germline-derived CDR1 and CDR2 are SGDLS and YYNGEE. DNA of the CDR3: TGTGCCAGCAGCGTAGGGACCGGGACTAGCGGGAGACTTTACAATGAGCAGTTCTTC. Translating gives CASSVGTGTSGRLYNEQFF.

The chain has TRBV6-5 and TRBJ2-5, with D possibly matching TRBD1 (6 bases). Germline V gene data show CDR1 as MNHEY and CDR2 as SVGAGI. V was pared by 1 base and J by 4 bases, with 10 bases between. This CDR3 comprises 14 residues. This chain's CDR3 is CASSYYGQRETQYF. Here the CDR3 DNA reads TGTGCCAGCAGTTACTACGGACAGAGAGAGACCCAGTACTTC.